This is a list of T cell receptor beta chains from one sample in a study of regulatory T cells in long-lasting Graves disease. TCRdb passed the multiplex PCR reads through MiXCR, listing each CDR3 protein once. The sample carries approximately 560,000 distinct CDR3 sequences, roughly a sixth recorded once. The same sample was also used in a study of T cells in Graves' hyperthyroidism and ophthalmopathy.

Material: peripheral blood mononuclear cells (PBMCs), obtained at new diagnosis, from a patient treated with antithyroid drugs. The receptors were sampled from a man aged 18 to 29 with Graves disease. The CDR3 runs from the conserved cysteine through the conserved F or W.

TRBJ2-3	TRBV7-2	CASSPREGDTQYF
TRBJ1-5	TRBV7-2	CASSLGLGLLQPQHF
TRBJ2-1	TRBV29-1	CSVAIAGDYNEQFF
TRBJ2-1	TRBV15	CATSSGLAGVEQFF
TRBJ1-1	TRBV6-1	CASRRVGSTEAFF
TRBJ2-1	TRBV3-1	CASSQDLKREQFF
TRBJ2-7	TRBV6-1	CASSEVVTPSYEQYF
TRBJ2-4	TRBV28	CASSYSGRVNIQYF
TRBJ2-1	TRBV20-1	CSASVLGLGEQFF
TRBJ1-1	TRBV10-3	CAISEEGPPTEAFF
TRBJ1-3	TRBV6-5	CASSLGASPGNTIYF
TRBJ2-7	TRBV11-2	CASSLSGSGRREQYF
TRBJ2-7	TRBV19	CASRYGHLSYEQYF
TRBJ2-7	TRBV19	CASSIRDAIGEQYF
TRBJ1-2	TRBV6-1	CASSAALANYGYTF
TRBJ2-7	TRBV6-1	CASTQGLSSYEQYF
TRBJ1-2	TRBV27	CASSMTGSDYGYTF
TRBJ2-1	TRBV14	CASSPIGTSGSNEQFF
TRBJ2-7	TRBV28	CASSLEQLLSDEQYF
TRBJ1-3	TRBV29-1	CSVEDPGLGNTIYF
TRBJ2-7	TRBV20-1	CSAKELLHEQYF
TRBJ1-1	TRBV29-1	CNGRGRLNTEAFF
TRBJ2-7	TRBV3-1	CASSSLDSVQYF
TRBJ2-5	TRBV5-1	CASSTFGDRQETQYF
TRBJ2-2	TRBV5-6	CASSYGARGGELFF
.	TRBV5-1	CASSLDTTRETQYF
TRBJ1-5	TRBV9	CASSVGTDNQPQHF
TRBJ2-5	TRBV11-1	CASSLNFVGEETQYF
TRBJ2-3	TRBV20-1	CSARHSSGRRTDTQYF
TRBJ1-5	TRBV18	CASSPLTGNQPQHF
TRBJ1-5	TRBV27	CAGSLRGDSNQPQHF
TRBJ1-1	TRBV6-1	CASSESFSRQLEAFF
TRBJ2-6	TRBV12-3/TRBV12-4	CASSLRGGPGANVLTF
TRBJ2-1	TRBV7-3	CASSLPGPSRNEQFF
TRBJ2-1	TRBV20-1	CSAWGSSEQFF
TRBJ2-3	TRBV5-1	CASSLARSGDTQYF
TRBJ2-2	TRBV9	CASSVERGPTTGELFF
TRBJ2-7	TRBV5-1	CASSLDDSQSSYEQYF
TRBJ1-2	TRBV27	CASSSGTVPNYGYTF
TRBJ2-7	TRBV11-2	CASSLVSSGPLSYEQYF
TRBJ2-1	TRBV6-1	CASSGQGGYEQFF
TRBJ1-5	TRBV20-1	CSASRQGGSNQPQHF
TRBJ1-1	TRBV12-3/TRBV12-4	CASSFSREAFF
TRBJ1-4	TRBV28	CASSLQRQGREKLFF
TRBJ1-2	TRBV28	CASRGDLANYGYTF